Listed here are 12 T cell receptor beta chains from one sample, sequenced in a study of blood T cell repertoires in COVID-19. Assay: immunoSEQ multiplex PCR; the TCRdb copy retains only in-frame clones and omits some. The table records around 37,000 clones, around four fifths of them present only once. The sequenced sample was peripheral blood. The receptors stem from a man in his fifties or sixties with active COVID-19.

The V call is TRBV6-5, the J call TRBJ2-7; a possible D gene is TRBD1 (6 bases). The CDR3 sequence is 12 residues long. V gave up 8 bases and J gave up 4 bases, with 12 bases separating them. Germline loops: CDR1 MNHEY, CDR2 SVGAGI. The CDR3 loop is CASGRGFYEQYF. CDR3 DNA: TGTGCCAGCGGCAGGGGTTTTTACGAGCAGTACTTC.

CDR3 in amino acids: CASSLEQDRVGYGYTF. In DNA form, the CDR3 reads TGTGCCAGCAGCTTGGAACAAGACAGGGTCGGCTATGGCTACACCTTC. The J gene is TRBJ1-2, the V gene TRBV7-9; 7 bases map to TRBD1. The CDR3 covers 16 residues. Looked up from germline, CDR1 is SEHNR and CDR2 is FQNEAQ (reference sequence). V gave up 3 bases and J gave up 4 bases; unmatched junction bases: 11.

The chain employs TRBV10-3 and TRBJ2-1; a possible D gene is TRBD2 (5 bases). CDR1 ENHRY and CDR2 SYGVKD come from the germline V gene. The V end lost 0 bases, the J end lost 5 bases, and 14 bases lay between the germline ends. This CDR3 comprises 16 residues. The CDR3 is CAISESRGWINNEQFF. The CDR3 bases are TGTGCCATCAGTGAGTCTAGAGGGTGGATTAACAATGAGCAGTTCTTC.

The genes are TRBV27 and TRBJ2-2, with a possible D match to TRBD1 (6 bases). Germline V gives CDR1 MNHEY, CDR2 SMNVEV (reference sequence). V was pared by 2 bases and J by 3 bases, with 13 bases between. This CDR3 comprises 16 residues. CDR3 region: CASSLVGAGDTGELFF. The DNA of the CDR3 is TGTGCCAGCAGTTTAGTGGGAGCAGGGGACACCGGGGAGCTGTTTTTT.

The chain uses TRBV23-1 and TRBJ2-1; no firm D call. TRBV23-1 is an ORF for which the function is uncertain. V shed 2 bases and J shed 0 bases, with 17 bases lying between them. The CDR3 length is 18 residues. The CDR3 DNA reads TGCGCCAGCAGTCAACGGTCAGGCTCGGCTAACTCCTACAATGAGCAGTTCTTC. It yields the protein CASSQRSGSANSYNEQFF.

The chain recombines TRBV28 with TRBJ1-2, with D uncertain. This CDR3 has 15 residues. V was pared by 5 bases and J by 4 bases, with 17 bases between. CDR1 and CDR2 from the germline V gene are MDHEN and SYDVKM. The CDR3 sequence is CASSASGEGSYGYTF. The DNA for the CDR3 is TGTGCCAGCAGTGCCTCTGGGGAGGGAAGCTATGGCTACACCTTC.

This clone is medium-sized (0.01 to 0.1%). The genes are TRBV14 and TRBJ2-2; the match to TRBD2 covers 11 bases. The CDR3 loop spans 18 amino acids. With 2 bases clipped from V and 4 bases from J, the junction kept 9 bases outside the gene matches. Germline-derived CDR1 and CDR2 are SGHDN and FVKESK. CDR3 sequence reads: CASSQWISGGEPTGELFF. The CDR3 DNA is TGTGCCAGCAGCCAATGGATTAGCGGGGGGGAACCCACCGGGGAGCTGTTTTTT. The full variable domain, with the rest looked up from reference TRBV14 and TRBJ2-2, is EAGVTQFPSHSVIEKGQTVTLRCDPISGHDNLYWYRRVMGKEIKFLLHFVKESKQDESGMPNNRFLAERTGGTYSTLKVQPAELEDSGVYFCASSQWISGGEPTGELFFGEGSRLTVL.

The J gene is TRBJ1-5, the V gene TRBV7-9; 8 nucleotides align to TRBD1. There are 15 residues in the CDR3. Germline trimming cut 5 bases from V and 5 bases from J; bases unmatched to any gene: 8. The germline V gene encodes CDR1 SEHNR and CDR2 FQNEAQ (reference sequence). The CDR3 sequence is CASSRTGFADQPQHF. The CDR3 DNA reads as TGTGCCAGCAGCCGGACAGGGTTTGCGGATCAGCCCCAGCATTTT.

This clone has only a few counts. Other DNA sequences in this specimen translate into the identical CDR3. This chain links TRBV4-3 with TRBJ1-1; weak D call: TRBD1 (6 bases). The CDR3 sequence is 16 residues long. Trimming took 0 bases from V and 0 from J, leaving 11 bases between them. The V gene's germline CDR1 is LGHNA and CDR2 YSLEER. The CDR3 sequence is CASSQDSQGMNTEAFF. DNA of the CDR3: TGCGCCAGCAGCCAAGATAGCCAGGGGATGAACACTGAAGCTTTCTTT.

This sequence joins TRBV18 and TRBJ2-7, with a tentative D call TRBD1 (5 bases). Germline CDR1 reads KGHSH; CDR2 reads LQKENI. V shed 3 bases and J shed 7 bases, with 10 bases lying between them. The CDR3 has 12 residues. Here the CDR3 DNA reads TGTGCCAGCTCACCGGGTAAGGGGGAGCAGTACTTC. Residues: CASSPGKGEQYF.

The CDR3 DNA follows: TGTGCCAGCAGCGCTCAGGGTATTAGTGAAAAACTGTTTTTT. Its translation: CASSAQGISEKLFF. The rearrangement links TRBV5-4 to TRBJ1-4; D possibly corresponds to TRBD1 (5 bases). Between the trimmed V and J ends, which lost 4 bases and 7 bases, there was a span of 14 bases. The length of the CDR3 is 14 residues. The germline V gene encodes CDR1 SGHNT and CDR2 YYREEE (reference sequence).

V and J are TRBV4-1 and TRBJ2-1; D is possibly TRBD2 (6 bases). V dropped 0 bases and J dropped 8 bases, with 14 bases sitting between them. The CDR3 is made up of 15 amino acids. The germline V gene encodes CDR1 MGHRA and CDR2 YSYEKL. The CDR3 here is CASSQDQGLQYEQFF. The CDR3 DNA is TGCGCCAGCAGCCAAGATCAGGGACTCCAGTATGAGCAGTTCTTC.